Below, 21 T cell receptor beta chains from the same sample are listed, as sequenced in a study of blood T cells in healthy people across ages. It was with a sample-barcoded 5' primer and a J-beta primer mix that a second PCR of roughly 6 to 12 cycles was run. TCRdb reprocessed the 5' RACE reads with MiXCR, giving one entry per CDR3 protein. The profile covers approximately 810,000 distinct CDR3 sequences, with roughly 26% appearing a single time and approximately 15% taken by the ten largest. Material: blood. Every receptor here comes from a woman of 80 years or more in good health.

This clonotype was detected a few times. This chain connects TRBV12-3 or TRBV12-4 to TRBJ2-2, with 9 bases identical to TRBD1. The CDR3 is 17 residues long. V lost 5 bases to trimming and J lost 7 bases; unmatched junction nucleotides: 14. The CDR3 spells CASSPRGTGSIFGELFF. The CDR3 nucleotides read TGTGCCAGCAGTCCGCGCGGGACAGGGTCTATTTTCGGGGAGCTGTTTTTT.

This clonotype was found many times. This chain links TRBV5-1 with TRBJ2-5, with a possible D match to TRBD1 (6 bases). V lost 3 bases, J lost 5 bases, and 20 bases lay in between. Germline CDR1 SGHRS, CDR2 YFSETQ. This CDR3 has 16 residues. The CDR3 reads CASSSGHGSGLETQYF. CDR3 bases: TGCGCCAGCAGCTCGGGACATGGGTCGGGTTTGGAGACCCAGTACTTC.

CDR3 DNA sequence: TGTGCCAGCAGCTTGCAAGCGGGATCCTACAATGAGCAGTTCTTC. Protein product: CASSLQAGSYNEQFF. The chain carries TRBV3-1 and TRBJ2-1, with 7 bases fitting TRBD2. This CDR3 has 15 amino acids. Germline V lookup: CDR1 LGHDT, CDR2 YNNKEL (reference sequence). Trimming cost V 5 bases and J 1 base; bases outside gene matches: 5.

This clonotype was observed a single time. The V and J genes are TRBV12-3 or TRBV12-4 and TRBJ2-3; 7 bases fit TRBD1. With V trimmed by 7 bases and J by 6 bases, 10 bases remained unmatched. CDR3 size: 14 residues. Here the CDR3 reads CASNKQGRGDTQYF. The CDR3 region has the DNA TGTGCCAGCAATAAACAGGGGAGAGGGGATACGCAGTATTTT.

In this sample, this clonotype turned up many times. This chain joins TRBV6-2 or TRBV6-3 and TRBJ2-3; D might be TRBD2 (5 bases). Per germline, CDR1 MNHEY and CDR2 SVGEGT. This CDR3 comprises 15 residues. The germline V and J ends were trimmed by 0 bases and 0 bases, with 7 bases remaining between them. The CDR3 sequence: CASSYSTTSTDTQYF. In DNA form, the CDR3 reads TGTGCCAGCAGTTACTCGACTACCAGCACAGATACGCAGTATTTT.

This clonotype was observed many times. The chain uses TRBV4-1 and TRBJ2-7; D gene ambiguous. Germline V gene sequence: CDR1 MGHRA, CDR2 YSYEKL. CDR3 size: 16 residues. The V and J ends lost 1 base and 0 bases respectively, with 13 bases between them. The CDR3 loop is CASSQVPTADSYEQYF. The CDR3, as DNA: TGCGCCAGCAGCCAAGTTCCGACGGCGGACTCCTACGAGCAGTACTTC.

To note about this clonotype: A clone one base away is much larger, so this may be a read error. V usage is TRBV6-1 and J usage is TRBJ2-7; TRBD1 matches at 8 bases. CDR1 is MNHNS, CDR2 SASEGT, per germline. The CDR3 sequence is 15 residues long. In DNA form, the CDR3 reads TGTGTCAGCAGTGAACCGGGGACAGGTAATTCCGAGCAGTACTTC. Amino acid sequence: CVSSEPGTGNSEQYF.

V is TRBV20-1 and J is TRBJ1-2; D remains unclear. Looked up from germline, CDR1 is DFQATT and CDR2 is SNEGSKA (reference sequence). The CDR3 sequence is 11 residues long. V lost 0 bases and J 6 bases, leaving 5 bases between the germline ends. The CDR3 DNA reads TGCAGTGCTAGAGACGCAAATGGCTACACCTTC. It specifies CSARDANGYTF.

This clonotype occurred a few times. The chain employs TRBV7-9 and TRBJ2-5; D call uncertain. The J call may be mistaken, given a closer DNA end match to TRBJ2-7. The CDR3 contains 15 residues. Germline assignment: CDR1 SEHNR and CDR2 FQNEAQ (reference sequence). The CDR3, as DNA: TGTGCCAGCAGCTTATCGAGTAGGGCCCTAGGCGAGCAGTACTTC. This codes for CASSLSSRALGEQYF.

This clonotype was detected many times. The CDR3 DNA reads TGTGCCAGCAGCCCCCAGACTAGCGGCACCTTTAGCTCCTACAATGAGCAGTTCTTC. It translates to CASSPQTSGTFSSYNEQFF. The V call is TRBV7-9, the J call TRBJ2-1, with TRBD2 identical over 9 bases. The V segment lost 5 bases and the J segment 0 bases; nucleotides outside the gene matches: 14. CDR3 length equals 19 residues. Germline CDR1 and CDR2: SEHNR and FQNEAQ (reference sequence).

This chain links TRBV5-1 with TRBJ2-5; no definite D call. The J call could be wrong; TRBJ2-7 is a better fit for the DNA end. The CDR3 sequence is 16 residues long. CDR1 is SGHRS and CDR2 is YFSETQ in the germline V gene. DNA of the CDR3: TGCGCCAGCAGCTTGGATGGTGACAACCACGCCTCCGAGCAGTACTTC. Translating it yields CASSLDGDNHASEQYF.

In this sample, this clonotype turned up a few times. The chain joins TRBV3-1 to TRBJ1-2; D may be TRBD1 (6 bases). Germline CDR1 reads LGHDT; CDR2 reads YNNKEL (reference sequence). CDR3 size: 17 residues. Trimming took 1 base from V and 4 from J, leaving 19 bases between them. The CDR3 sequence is CASSQGHGQRASYGYTF. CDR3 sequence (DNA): TGTGCCAGCAGCCAAGGGCACGGACAGAGGGCCTCCTATGGCTACACCTTC. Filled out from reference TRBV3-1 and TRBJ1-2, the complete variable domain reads DTAVSQTPKYLVTQMGNDKSIKCEQNLGHDTMYWYKQDSKKFLKIMFSYNNKELIINETVPNRFSPKSPDKAHLNLHINSLELGDSAVYFCASSQGHGQRASYGYTFGSGTRLTVV.

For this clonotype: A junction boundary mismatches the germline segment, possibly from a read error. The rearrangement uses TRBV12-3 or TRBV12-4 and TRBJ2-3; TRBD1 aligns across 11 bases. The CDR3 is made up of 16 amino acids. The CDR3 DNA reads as TGTGCCAGCAGTCCCGGACAGGGGGCCAGCGCAGATGCGCAGTATTTT. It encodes CASSPGQGASADAQYF.

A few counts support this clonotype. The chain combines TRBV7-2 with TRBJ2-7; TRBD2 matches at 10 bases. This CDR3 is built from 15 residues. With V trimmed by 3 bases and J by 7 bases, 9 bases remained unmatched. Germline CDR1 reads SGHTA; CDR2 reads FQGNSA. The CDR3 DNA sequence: TGTGCCAGCAGCTTTCAGCGGGGGGGCTTTTATGAGCAGTACTTC. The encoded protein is CASSFQRGGFYEQYF.

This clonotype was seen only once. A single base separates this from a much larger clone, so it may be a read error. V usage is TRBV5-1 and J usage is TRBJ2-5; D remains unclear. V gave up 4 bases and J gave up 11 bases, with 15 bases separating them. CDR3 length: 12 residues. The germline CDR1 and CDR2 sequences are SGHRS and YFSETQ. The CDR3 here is CASSPPASEQYF. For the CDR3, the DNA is TGCGCCAGCAGCCCCCCAGCTAGTGAGCAGTACTTC. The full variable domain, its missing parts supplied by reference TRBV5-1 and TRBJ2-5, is KAGVTQTPRYLIKTRGQQVTLSCSPISGHRSVSWYQQTPGQGLQFLFEYFSETQRNKGNFPGRFSGRQFSNSRSEMNVSTLELGDSALYLCASSPPASEQYFGPGTRLLVL.

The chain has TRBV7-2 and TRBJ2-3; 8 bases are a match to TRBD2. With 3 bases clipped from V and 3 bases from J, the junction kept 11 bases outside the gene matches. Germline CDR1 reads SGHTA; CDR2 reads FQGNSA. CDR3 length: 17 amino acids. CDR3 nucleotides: TGTGCCAGCAGCTTGACCTCTGCGGGGGGCGGAACAGATACGCAGTATTTT. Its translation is CASSLTSAGGGTDTQYF.

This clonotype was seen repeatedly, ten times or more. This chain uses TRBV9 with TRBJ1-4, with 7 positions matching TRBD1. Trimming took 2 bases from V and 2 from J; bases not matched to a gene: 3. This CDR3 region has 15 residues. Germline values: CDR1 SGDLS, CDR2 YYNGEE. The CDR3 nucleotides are TGTGCCAGCAGCGTCCAGACAGGGACTAATGAAAAACTGTTTTTT. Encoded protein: CASSVQTGTNEKLFF.

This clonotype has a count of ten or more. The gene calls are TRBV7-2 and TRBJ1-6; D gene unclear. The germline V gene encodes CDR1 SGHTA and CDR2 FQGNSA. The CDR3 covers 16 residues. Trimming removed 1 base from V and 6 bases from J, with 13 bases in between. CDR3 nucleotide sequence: TGTGCCAGCAGCTTAGGTACGACGACGAGTAATTCACCCCTCCACTTT. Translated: CASSLGTTTSNSPLHF.

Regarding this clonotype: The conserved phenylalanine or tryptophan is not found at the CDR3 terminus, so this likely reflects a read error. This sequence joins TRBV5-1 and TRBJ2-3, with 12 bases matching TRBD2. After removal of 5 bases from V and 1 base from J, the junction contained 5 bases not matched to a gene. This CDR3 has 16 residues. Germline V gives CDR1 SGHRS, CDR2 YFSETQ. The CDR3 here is CASRLWTSGGTDTQYL. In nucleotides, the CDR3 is TGCGCCAGCAGGCTATGGACTAGCGGGGGCACAGATACGCAGTATTTG.

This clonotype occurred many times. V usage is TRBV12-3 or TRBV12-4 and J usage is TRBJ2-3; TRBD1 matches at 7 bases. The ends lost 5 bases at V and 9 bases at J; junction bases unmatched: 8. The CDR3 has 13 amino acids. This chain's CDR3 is CASSVPGQLTQYF. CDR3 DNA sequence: TGTGCCAGCAGTGTTCCGGGACAGCTCACGCAGTATTTT.

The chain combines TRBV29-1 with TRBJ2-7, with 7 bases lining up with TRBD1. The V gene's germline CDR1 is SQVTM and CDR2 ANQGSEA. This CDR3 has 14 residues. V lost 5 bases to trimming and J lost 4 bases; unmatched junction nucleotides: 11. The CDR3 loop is CSVTRGRMGYEQYF. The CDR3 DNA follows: TGCAGCGTTACGAGGGGGCGCATGGGATACGAGCAGTACTTC.